This T cell receptor (beta chain) comes out of a study of control samples from healthy donors and cancer patients. Here immunoSEQ multiplex PCR was the method, and the copy in TCRdb shows in-frame clones only, minus some. Altogether about 130,000 clones are present, approximately 92% being singletons, with the ten largest covering less than 7%. Trimming removed 5 bases at V and 6 bases at J, with 10 bases between. The CDR3 has 12 residues. CDR1 is MNHNY, CDR2 SVGAGI, per germline (reference sequence). This receptor was taken from a man between 18 and 29 years old in good health. Sequencing input: blood. The J gene is TRBJ1-2, the V gene TRBV6-6; possible D gene TRBD1, 6 bases. The CDR3 here is CASSTGTHGYTF. Written as DNA, the CDR3 is TGTGCCAGCAGTACAGGGACCCATGGCTACACCTTC.